This paragraph covers one T cell receptor beta chain sequence. This clonotype has a handful of counts. The antigen it binds to is not known. The sample holds no much larger clone one base away, and base qualities are not on file. To prepare the library, multiplex PCR was applied. Data came from an Illumina HiSeq 4000. To build TCR beta libraries, CDR3 regions were amplified by Arm-PCR using iRepertoire HTBI primers. Gel purification was performed on PCR products prior to sequencing. The authors' analysis ran thus. Gene usage analysis of CDR3 amino acid clonotypes used the 60 to 80 TRBV and more than 13 TRBJ segments found across samples. COPE and FqMerger were used to merge filtered high-quality paired reads into contigs. BLAST was used to align contigs to the IMGT TRBV, TRBD and TRBJ reference genes, and CDR3 was defined following IMGT. Any clonotype with a frequency above 0.1% was counted as a highly expanded clone. Shannon entropy served as the measure of repertoire diversity, while the Gini coefficient captured V-J evenness. Public clonotypes were defined as clonotypes shared by more than one individual. The public sequencing data were trimmed at Q25 with fastp and processed into clonotypes with MiXCR by TCRdb, which kept only in-frame beta chains. When rows share a CDR3 protein, they turn into one entry using the most common DNA and genes. The V and J calls, along with clone size, are taken from TCRdb and not from the paper's own processing. This sample has around 400,000 distinct CDR3 sequences in its table, and around 16% of those were observed once. In total, the top ten clones hold 7.8% of the sample.

The meaning of the sample's time point label: newly diagnosed GD, antithyroid drugs for less than 3 months. For both TCR sequencing and RNA sequencing, RNA was extracted from PBMCs using TRIzol. The diagnosis of Graves' disease was made according to American Thyroid Association guidelines. The patients came from an endocrinology department in Xi'an, China. Each patient gave 9 to 10 milliliters of peripheral blood, collected in an EDTA anticoagulant tube. Ficoll Paque Plus density gradient separation was used to isolate PBMCs, and no additional T cell sorting was done. An Agilent 2100 Bioanalyzer and agarose gel were used to assess RNA quality, and a NanoDrop 2000 was used to measure RNA concentration. These data are taken from a study of regulatory T cells in long-lasting Graves disease (TCRdb year 2021). Study-level background: In the newly diagnosed Graves' disease group, patients had been taking antithyroid drugs for less than 3 months. Patients with persistent Graves' disease were compared with patients with newly diagnosed Graves' disease using TCR sequencing and RNA sequencing of peripheral blood. The study was conducted in China and was registered as a clinical trial. TCR sequencing covered about 13 persistent and around 20 newly diagnosed Graves' disease patients, some 35 samples in total. The research as a whole found: A larger number of public clonotypes was shared among persistent patients (more than 2,500) than among newly diagnosed patients (around 970). The authors acknowledged the small sample size as a limitation that may reduce accuracy. The study examined only peripheral blood because the primary lesion, thyroid tissue, could not be accessed. Persistent Graves' disease patients showed lower TCR Shannon entropy and fewer highly expanded clones than newly diagnosed patients, suggesting clonal expansion. TRBV28, TRBJ1-2 and TRBJ2-5 were preferentially used in persistent disease, while TRBV20-1 and TRBJ2-1 were favored in newly diagnosed disease. Only the TCR beta chain was sequenced and analyzed.

The CDR3 measures 15 amino acids from cysteine to phenylalanine. Only the CDR3 part of the read is kept: 45 bases, read in frame from the first base. The germline V gene (reference sequence) specifies DFQATT as CDR1 and SNEGSKA as CDR2. Trimming removed 5 bases from V and 2 bases from J; the gene matches leave 9 bases unexplained. This sample was also put to use in a study of T cells in Graves' hyperthyroidism and ophthalmopathy. The second source states: Stable Graves' hyperthyroidism was defined as the absence of progression to ophthalmopathy over 18 months of follow-up. Hyperthyroidism patients were aged 18 to 65 years and newly diagnosed, with disease duration of less than 2 months. Any patient with an uncontrolled infection, another autoimmune disease, pregnancy or lactation was excluded. Clinical symptoms, serum thyroxine and TRAb, thyroid ultrasound, and orbital computed tomography formed the basis for the diagnoses. The TCR CDR3 was subjected to a first round of RT-PCR using the HTBI primer set and the Qiagen OneStep RT-PCR kit. Most expanded thyroid clonotypes (frequency above 0.001) were also detected in blood, suggesting blood repertoires may reflect thyroid immune responses. A model built on a 13 V-J signature distinguished ophthalmopathy from stable hyperthyroidism, reaching roughly 88% sensitivity and approximately 83% specificity in cross-validation and 80%/75% in testing. In validation, progression to ophthalmopathy was predicted by the model with 70% to 71% sensitivity and 72.22% specificity, a median of around 5.9 months before onset. A discovery cohort of around 98 patients, approximately 45 with Graves' ophthalmopathy and about 58 with stable Graves' hyperthyroidism, was used to find distinguishing TCR V-J signatures. Prospective prediction of ophthalmopathy was tested in an independent validation cohort consisting of fewer than 20 hyperthyroidism patients and around 17 patients who later progressed to ophthalmopathy. The 100 or so discovery patients were randomly split 7:3 into training and test sets. In addition, the study compared T-cell repertoires in thyroid tissue and in blood from 6 or 7 Graves' hyperthyroidism patients. Once sampling was done, hyperthyroidism patients were given methimazole at a starting dose of 30 mg daily, whereas ophthalmopathy patients were given high-dose intravenous methylprednisolone. Libraries were constructed in a second round of multiplex PCR, after which size selection and purification were carried out. Sequencing of the libraries was done on an Illumina HiSeq2000 using paired-end 100 bp reads. Raw data were processed with SOAPnuke, discarding reads with adapters, uncalled bases, mean Phred below 15, or no exact constant-primer or identifier match. COPE v1.2.5 was used to merge the high-quality paired reads, and each unique nucleotide sequence was defined as a clonotype. MiTCR v1.1 was used to align clonotypes to the IMGT TRBV, TRBD and TRBJ reference segments. The analysis included only V-J combinations with a frequency above 0.0001, which together covered 98% to 99.2% of the repertoires. A TCS score was defined as the ratio of F50 (clonal expansion) to E x V (chaos), with BLOSUM62-based TCRdist applied between CDR3 peptides within each V-J. Welch's t-statistics and random forest reduced fewer than 550 V-J features to around 14, which were used in a naive Bayes classifier (R e1071). Sample size was not statistically predetermined, and blinding of investigators to group allocation was not performed. TCR Vbeta CDR3 sequencing of roughly 140 peripheral blood samples (43 ophthalmopathy, 75 or so hyperthyroidism and roughly 17 progressor patients) is reported in the paper.

Recombination connected TRBV20-1 to TRBJ1-5; the central 7 bases match TRBD1. Sequences were derived from peripheral blood mononuclear cells (PBMCs), sampled at new diagnosis, from a patient treated with antithyroid drugs. The TCR sequence derives from a woman in her thirties or forties with Graves disease. Donor details come from another sample of the same person, matched by shared clones. The CDR3 corresponds to CSALNRGAGNQPQHF. The nucleotide sequence is TGCAGTGCTCTAAACAGGGGTGCGGGCAATCAGCCCCAGCATTTT.